The rows below give T cell receptor beta chains drawn from one sample of a study of cytomegalovirus exposure and HLA in healthy donors. Sequencing used immunoSEQ multiplex PCR; TCRdb keeps in-frame clones, though not all of them. The data contain about 120,000 clones, roughly four fifths of them singletons. Sequenced sample: PBMCs. All receptors come from a man aged 35 to 55 in good health and CMV-seronegative. The conserved cysteine and the conserved F or W are not part of the CDR3 here. Fields, in order: D gene, V gene, CDR3 protein. D genes are given only for firm matches.

d_call: TRBD2; v_call: TRBV5-1; cdr3_aa: ASSLNLAGRAAETQY
d_call: TRBD2; v_call: TRBV7-3; cdr3_aa: ASSWTSGNEQF
d_call: NA; v_call: TRBV11-1; cdr3_aa: ASSAQGQVNTEAF
d_call: TRBD2; v_call: TRBV29-1; cdr3_aa: SVAGLAGGLNTGELF
d_call: TRBD1; v_call: TRBV7-9; cdr3_aa: ASSLGTGLEKLF
d_call: TRBD1; v_call: TRBV5-1; cdr3_aa: ASSFQGVSYNEQF
d_call: NA; v_call: TRBV7-3; cdr3_aa: ASSSPRGGGPGELF
d_call: NA; v_call: TRBV6-1; cdr3_aa: ASSEAPRAGAGELF
d_call: TRBD1; v_call: TRBV27; cdr3_aa: ASSKQGAGGNSPLH
d_call: NA; v_call: TRBV4-3; cdr3_aa: ASSQDLTSGANGLT
d_call: TRBD1; v_call: TRBV19; cdr3_aa: ASSQGARTEAF
d_call: TRBD1; v_call: TRBV19; cdr3_aa: ASGETGQGRAGELF
d_call: NA; v_call: TRBV29-1; cdr3_aa: SVEAPHASTDTQY
d_call: NA; v_call: TRBV6-5; cdr3_aa: ASVVSGNMDGYT
d_call: TRBD2; v_call: TRBV19; cdr3_aa: ATLQPTSHEQY
d_call: NA; v_call: TRBV18; cdr3_aa: ASSLNRVFAEAF
d_call: NA; v_call: TRBV18; cdr3_aa: ASSLPGLGGDEQF
d_call: TRBD1; v_call: TRBV25-1; cdr3_aa: ASSDDRVNSPLH
d_call: NA; v_call: TRBV27; cdr3_aa: ASSLAPASDRSSGEQY
d_call: TRBD2; v_call: TRBV30; cdr3_aa: AWSIIRGRAINEQF
d_call: NA; v_call: TRBV7-9; cdr3_aa: ASSLVGATNEKLF
d_call: TRBD1; v_call: TRBV28; cdr3_aa: ASSSGTGNYNEQF
d_call: NA; v_call: TRBV10-3; cdr3_aa: AISEGRTGELF
d_call: NA; v_call: TRBV5-8; cdr3_aa: AGSLGRDSYNEQF
d_call: NA; v_call: TRBV11-1; cdr3_aa: ASTVGTGDMNEQF
d_call: NA; v_call: TRBV6-5; cdr3_aa: ASSYSRGGSYNEQF